This is a list of T cell receptor beta chains from one sample in a study of CD8 T cells in Susac syndrome. Each CDR3 protein gets one entry after TCRdb re-called the immunoSEQ multiplex PCR reads with MiXCR. The profile shows 180,000 or so distinct CDR3 sequences, 85% to 95% of them singletons. The sample taken for sequencing was CD4+ T cells from PBMCs. All receptors come from a human donor in good health. Each CDR3 is given with its conserved first and last residue. A D gene is named only where the DNA matches it firmly. Clone size is not always given. Where it is, it says once, few, many or a class for expanded clones.

.	TRBJ1-5	.	TRBV12-3/TRBV12-4	TGTGCCAGCAGTTCACAGGGGCCCCAGCATTTT	CASSSQGPQHF
.	TRBJ1-1	.	TRBV5-1	TGCGCCAGCAATGCCGACACTGAAGCTTTCTTT	CASNADTEAFF
.	TRBJ1-2	.	TRBV28	TGTGCCAGCAGTTTGGGGGACGTCGATCGCTACACCTTC	CASSLGDVDRYTF
TRBD1	TRBJ1-5	.	TRBV24-1	TGTGCCACCAGTGTCTTGACAGGGGTGGGGCCCCAGCATTTT	CATSVLTGVGPQHF
.	TRBJ2-1	.	TRBV18	TGTGCCAGCCCACCGGGGACGGCAAGCTCCTACAATGAGCAGTTCTTC	CASPPGTASSYNEQFF
.	TRBJ1-5	.	TRBV30	TGTGCCTGGAGTCGGCAGGGCGATCAGCCCCAGCATTTT	CAWSRQGDQPQHF
.	TRBJ1-5	.	TRBV6-5	TGTGCCAGCAGTTACGGGGGTGGGCCCCAGCATTTT	CASSYGGGPQHF
.	TRBJ2-4	.	TRBV19	TGTGCCAGTAGTAGGGTGCAGGGAGGCATTCAGTACTTC	CASSRVQGGIQYF
.	TRBJ1-2	.	TRBV20-1	TGCAGTGCCAGGCTCCTGGGCTACACCTTC	CSARLLGYTF
.	TRBJ1-3	.	TRBV18	TGTGCCAGCTCCGGCAGAACGATTGGAAACACCATATATTTT	CASSGRTIGNTIYF
TRBD1	TRBJ2-3	.	TRBV30	TGTGCCTGGAGTAAGGACAGGGACACAGATACGCAGTATTTT	CAWSKDRDTDTQYF
TRBD1	TRBJ1-1	few	TRBV29-1	TGCAGCACGTTGACAGGGATGAATACTGAAGCTTTCTTT	CSTLTGMNTEAFF
.	TRBJ2-3	few	TRBV6-1	TGTGCCAGCAGACCCTCAGGGACAGATACGCAGTATTTT	CASRPSGTDTQYF
.	TRBJ1-1	.	TRBV29-1	TGCAACGTCAGGATGAACACTGAAGCTTTCTTT	CNVRMNTEAFF